These 4 T cell receptor beta chains were sequenced from one sample in a study of graft-versus-host responses after intestinal transplantation. Method: immunoSEQ multiplex PCR; TCRdb's copy keeps in-frame clones and lacks some. The sample holds fewer than 45,000 clones, about 95% seen once. Specimen: PBMCs, collected 16 days after intestinal transplant. The receptors here all came from a human patient who received an intestinal transplant, so some T cells may come from the graft donor.

The chain is built from TRBV7-9 and TRBJ2-3, with D unresolved. V was trimmed by 3 bases and J by 2 bases, leaving 6 bases between them. There are 13 residues in the CDR3. Germline V lookup: CDR1 SEHNR, CDR2 FQNEAQ (reference sequence). CDR3 bases: TGTGCCAGCAGCTTTTTGGACACAGATACGCAGTATTTT. Encoded protein: CASSFLDTDTQYF. Together with reference TRBV7-9 and TRBJ2-3, the CDR3 gives the full variable domain: DTGVSQNPRHKITKRGQNVTFRCDPISEHNRLYWYRQTLGQGPEFLTYFQNEAQLEKSRLLSDRFSAERPKGSFSTLEIQRTEQGDSAMYLCASSFLDTDTQYFGPGTRLTVL.

This chain joins TRBV6-5 and TRBJ2-1; 8 bases fit TRBD1. The CDR3 runs 14 residues. Unmatched junction bases numbered 6, after V lost 6 bases and J lost 5 bases. Germline V gene sequence: CDR1 MNHEY, CDR2 SVGAGI. The CDR3 protein is CASSWTGQHNEQFF. The CDR3 nucleotides read TGTGCCAGCAGCTGGACAGGGCAACACAATGAGCAGTTCTTC.

The V call is TRBV7-9, the J call TRBJ2-1; 9 nucleotides line up with TRBD1. Trimming removed 4 bases from V and 4 bases from J; junction bases left unmatched: 5. The CDR3 consists of 15 residues. Germline CDR1 and CDR2: SEHNR and FQNEAQ (reference sequence). Here the CDR3 DNA reads TGTGCCAGCAGCTCGCGGACAGGGGTGTACAATGAGCAGTTCTTC. As protein: CASSSRTGVYNEQFF.

The chain has TRBV9 and TRBJ2-3; D possibly corresponds to TRBD2 (5 bases). Looked up from germline, CDR1 is SGDLS and CDR2 is YYNGEE. V was clipped by 1 base and J by 2 bases, with 23 bases between them. The CDR3 extends over 19 amino acids. CDR3 nucleotides: TGTGCCAGCAGCGTAAATTTCAGCCCCGTGAGGGAACACACAGATACGCAGTATTTT. Protein product: CASSVNFSPVREHTDTQYF. Together with reference TRBV9 and TRBJ2-3, the CDR3 gives the full variable domain: DSGVTQTPKHLITATGQRVTLRCSPRSGDLSVYWYQQSLDQGLQFLIQYYNGEERAKGNILERFSAQQFPDLHSELNLSSLELGDSALYFCASSVNFSPVREHTDTQYFGPGTRLTVL.